The 25 T cell receptor beta chains given below trace back to one sample, sequenced in a study of cytomegalovirus exposure and HLA in healthy donors. The primer mix had 60 Vbeta and 13 Jbeta primers. Assay used: immunoSEQ multiplex PCR; TCRdb lists only in-frame clones, some missing. The top ten clones hold around 1.4% of a sample with some 180,000 clones, roughly 80% of them seen once. The material sequenced was PBMCs. These receptors were taken from a girl under 18 in good health and CMV-seropositive.

The chain joins TRBV6-1 to TRBJ2-5, with TRBD2 matching 8 bases. V trimming: 0 bases; J trimming: 0 bases; junction bases outside the gene matches: 6. Germline values: CDR1 MNHNS, CDR2 SASEGT. There are 17 residues in the CDR3. The CDR3 spells CASSEAAGGGYQETQYF. CDR3 coding DNA: TGTGCCAGCAGTGAAGCGGCGGGCGGGGGGTACCAAGAGACCCAGTACTTC.

The J gene is TRBJ1-3, the V gene TRBV19; D is perhaps TRBD1 (5 bases). This CDR3 comprises 15 residues. V was pared by 7 bases and J by 2 bases, with 15 bases between. Germline assignment: CDR1 LNHDA and CDR2 SQIVND (reference sequence). In nucleotides, the CDR3 is TGTGCCAGTAATTCGTGGGGCGCAGCTGGAAACACCATATATTTT. Encoded protein: CASNSWGAAGNTIYF. Filled out from reference TRBV19 and TRBJ1-3, the complete variable domain reads DGGITQSPKYLFRKEGQNVTLSCEQNLNHDAMYWYRQDPGQGLRLIYYSQIVNDFQKGDIAEGYSVSREKKESFPLTVTSAQKNPTAFYLCASNSWGAAGNTIYFGEGSWLTVV.

The chain couples TRBV11-2 to TRBJ2-7, with TRBD2 identical over 12 bases. Trimming took 4 bases from V and 6 from J; bases not matched to a gene: 10. The CDR3 runs 16 residues. The germline V gene encodes CDR1 SGHAT and CDR2 FQNNGV. The CDR3 reads CASSSTGTSGYLEQYF. CDR3 in DNA: TGTGCCAGCAGCTCGACCGGGACTAGCGGGTACCTCGAGCAGTACTTC.

This chain joins TRBV6-4 and TRBJ2-3, with TRBD1 identical over 10 bases. Looked up from germline, CDR1 is MRHNA and CDR2 is SNTAGT. The CDR3 sequence is 14 residues long. Trimming took 10 bases from V and 2 from J; bases not matched to a gene: 6. The CDR3 reads CATGTGVDTDTQYF. The DNA for the CDR3 is TGTGCCACCGGGACAGGGGTAGACACAGATACGCAGTATTTT.

As regards this clone: The identical CDR3 is also encoded by other nucleotide sequences in the sample. The chain combines TRBV5-4 with TRBJ2-3; possible D gene TRBD2, 6 bases. Per germline, CDR1 SGHNT and CDR2 YYREEE (reference sequence). The CDR3 spans 15 residues. Trimming shortened V by 1 base and J by 0 bases, and 9 bases separated the two germline ends. CDR3 DNA: TGTGCCAGCAGCTTGAGGGCGGGAAGCACAGATACGCAGTATTTT. This translates into CASSLRAGSTDTQYF. Full variable domain (outside the CDR3, taken from reference TRBV5-4 and TRBJ2-3): ETGVTQSPTHLIKTRGQQVTLRCSSQSGHNTVSWYQQALGQGPQFIFQYYREEENGRGNFPPRFSGLQFPNYSSELNVNALELDDSALYLCASSLRAGSTDTQYFGPGTRLTVL.

The chain is built from TRBV7-6 and TRBJ2-7; perhaps TRBD2 as D (6 bases). The germline V and J ends were trimmed by 0 bases and 7 bases, with 10 bases remaining between them. Germline V gene lookup returns CDR1 SGHVS and CDR2 FNYEAQ. The CDR3 has 13 amino acids. The CDR3 spells CASSLAPREEQYF. The CDR3 DNA sequence: TGTGCCAGCAGCTTAGCCCCCCGGGAGGAGCAGTACTTC.

The chain recombines TRBV10-3 with TRBJ1-4; 7 nucleotides align to TRBD1. Losses at the gene ends were 4 bases for V and 4 bases for J; bases not matched to a gene: 3. Germline CDR1 and CDR2: ENHRY and SYGVKD. The CDR3 has 14 residues. CDR3 sequence (DNA): TGTGCCATCAGTGCGGGACAGCTTAATGAAAAACTGTTTTTT. It specifies CAISAGQLNEKLFF.

This chain uses TRBV5-1 with TRBJ2-2; D perhaps matches TRBD2 (5 bases). V was pared by 7 bases and J by 6 bases, with 19 bases between. Per germline, CDR1 SGHRS and CDR2 YFSETQ. The CDR3 loop spans 15 amino acids. CDR3: CASSTGIRVSGELFF. The CDR3 coding sequence is TGCGCCAGCTCCACCGGGATAAGGGTGTCCGGGGAGCTGTTTTTT.

The rearrangement links TRBV15 to TRBJ1-5; TRBD1 is a possible D gene (6 bases). Trimming removed 5 bases at V and 3 bases at J, with 11 bases between. Germline values: CDR1 LNHNV, CDR2 YYDKDF (reference sequence). The CDR3 extends over 14 amino acids. Written as DNA, the CDR3 is TGTGCCACCAGCGCCGACAGGTTCAATCAGCCCCAGCATTTT. Its protein is CATSADRFNQPQHF.

The rearrangement uses TRBV10-1 and TRBJ2-7; D might be TRBD2 (5 bases). Germline CDR1 reads WNHNN; CDR2 reads SYGVQD (reference sequence). CDR3 length equals 12 residues. Trimming left V 4 bases short and J 7 bases short, with 11 bases between. The CDR3 region has the DNA TGCGCCAGCAGTGTTGGATCGGGAGAGCAGTACTTC. Translation gives CASSVGSGEQYF.

This clone was seen a single time. The chain carries TRBV29-1 and TRBJ2-7, with 9 positions matching TRBD2. Germline V gene lookup returns CDR1 SQVTM and CDR2 ANQGSEA. This CDR3 is built from 15 residues. With 7 bases clipped from V and 4 bases from J, the junction kept 14 bases outside the gene matches. The CDR3 DNA follows: TGCAGCGCCGTCCAGTTTAGCGGGAGTCTATACGAGCAGTACTTC. It yields the protein CSAVQFSGSLYEQYF.

This clone was recorded only once. The CDR3 nucleotides read TGTGCCTGGAGGATCGCGGGAGGGCCAATCACCGGGGAGCTGTTTTTT. It encodes CAWRIAGGPITGELFF. The chain uses TRBV30 and TRBJ2-2; 9 nucleotides match TRBD2. This CDR3 is 16 amino acids long. J lost 4 bases, V lost 3 bases, and 9 bases had no gene match. Germline CDR1 reads GTSNPN; CDR2 reads SVGIG (reference sequence).

This sequence joins TRBV19 and TRBJ1-5; D unclear. The CDR3 covers 14 residues. V was shortened by 4 bases and J by 9 bases, with 16 bases between the two germline ends. Germline CDR1 and CDR2: LNHDA and SQIVND (reference sequence). The CDR3 DNA sequence: TGTGCCAGTAGTACGGATTCACAGATTGGGCCCCAGCATTTT. Its protein is CASSTDSQIGPQHF.

This chain joins TRBV2 and TRBJ2-3; weak D call: TRBD1 (6 bases). Germline V lookup: CDR1 SNHLY, CDR2 FYNNEI. V dropped 8 bases and J dropped 4 bases, with 13 bases sitting between them. This CDR3 region has 13 residues. The CDR3 here is CASGPWGPDTQYF. DNA for the CDR3: TGTGCCAGCGGACCATGGGGGCCAGATACGCAGTATTTT.

This rearrangement joins TRBV5-1 to TRBJ2-1, with 7 bases that match TRBD2. The germline V gene encodes CDR1 SGHRS and CDR2 YFSETQ. V lost 0 bases to trimming and J lost 8 bases; unmatched junction nucleotides: 2. This CDR3 is 13 amino acids long. The CDR3 bases are TGCGCCAGCAGCTTGGGCGGGAGCGATGAGCAGTTCTTC. Its protein is CASSLGGSDEQFF.

This clone was seen more than once but under ten times. The J gene is TRBJ1-4, the V gene TRBV30; D unresolved. CDR3 length equals 13 residues. With 3 bases removed from V and 0 bases from J, the gap between germline ends came to 5 bases. CDR1 is GTSNPN and CDR2 is SVGIG in the germline V gene (reference sequence). The CDR3 DNA reads as TGTGCCTGGAGACGCGCAACTAATGAAAAACTGTTTTTT. Translating it yields CAWRRATNEKLFF.

As to this clone: This sample also contains other DNA sequences that code for the same CDR3. The DNA of the CDR3 is TGCAGCGTTGAAGGGCAGGGGAACACTGAAGCTTTCTTT. Amino acids: CSVEGQGNTEAFF. The chain links TRBV29-1 to TRBJ1-1, with a weak D call TRBD1 (5 bases). CDR3 size: 13 residues. Germline CDR1 and CDR2: SQVTM and ANQGSEA. The V end was cut by 1 base, the J end by 1 base, with 7 bases between. The full variable domain, in which reference TRBV29-1 and TRBJ1-1 provide the parts outside the CDR3, is SAVISQKPSRDICQRGTSLTIQCQVDSQVTMMFWYRQQPGQSLTLIATANQGSEATYESGFVIDKFPISRPNLTFSTLTVSNMSPEDSSIYLCSVEGQGNTEAFFGQGTRLTVV.

The table lists this clone with a count of one. The rearrangement joins TRBV6-5 to TRBJ2-7; possibly TRBD2 for D (5 bases). Germline CDR1 reads MNHEY; CDR2 reads SVGAGI. The CDR3 extends over 12 amino acids. V was clipped by 2 bases and J by 7 bases, with 9 bases between them. The CDR3 sequence: CASSYPGVEQYF. In DNA, the CDR3 is TGTGCCAGCAGTTACCCCGGGGTGGAGCAGTACTTC.

This sequence joins TRBV6-4 and TRBJ2-7; weak D call: TRBD1 (6 bases). The CDR3 covers 15 residues. Germline V gives CDR1 MRHNA, CDR2 SNTAGT. V lost 6 bases to trimming and J lost 3 bases, with 18 bases between them. The CDR3 coding sequence is TGTGCCAGCAGCGAAAACCCGGGACACGGCTACGAGCAGTACTTC. Its protein is CASSENPGHGYEQYF.

The rearrangement uses TRBV5-6 and TRBJ2-2, with a possible D match to TRBD2 (5 bases). The CDR3 has 16 amino acids. The germline V gene has CDR1 SGHDT and CDR2 YYEEEE. Trimming cost V 2 bases and J 6 bases, with 17 bases left between them. CDR3 amino acids: CASSFELLGSAGELFF. DNA for the CDR3: TGTGCCAGCAGCTTCGAATTATTGGGGAGTGCCGGGGAGCTGTTTTTT.

The chain has TRBV27 and TRBJ2-5; D is perhaps TRBD1 (6 bases). The V and J ends lost 1 base and 3 bases respectively, with 9 bases between them. The CDR3 has 14 residues. Germline values: CDR1 MNHEY, CDR2 SMNVEV (reference sequence). The CDR3 DNA reads TGTGCCAGCAGTTTATTAGGGGGAAAAGAGACCCAGTACTTC. This gives the protein CASSLLGGKETQYF.

The chain has TRBV12-5 and TRBJ1-4, with 10 bases lining up with TRBD1. Germline CDR1 reads LGHNT; CDR2 reads FRNRAP. The CDR3 is 14 residues long. V gave up 6 bases and J gave up 5 bases; unmatched junction bases: 3. The CDR3 DNA is TGTGCTAGTGGCCTGGGACAGGGGAATGAAAAACTGTTTTTT. It specifies CASGLGQGNEKLFF.

This rearrangement joins TRBV7-6 to TRBJ2-7; 7 positions match TRBD1. Losses at the gene ends were 4 bases for V and 0 bases for J; bases not matched to a gene: 12. The germline CDR1 and CDR2 sequences are SGHVS and FNYEAQ. CDR3 length equals 17 residues. CDR3 region: CASSSYRDSSHSYEQYF. Here the CDR3 DNA reads TGTGCCAGCAGCTCTTACCGGGACAGTTCCCACTCCTACGAGCAGTACTTC. The entire variable domain, with the rest obtained from reference TRBV7-6 and TRBJ2-7, is as follows: GAGVSQSPRYKVTKRGQDVALRCDPISGHVSLYWYRQALGQGPEFLTYFNYEAQQDKSGLPNDRFSAERPEGSISTLTIQRTEQRDSAMYRCASSSYRDSSHSYEQYFGPGTRLTVT.

This clone was recorded only once. The CDR3 here is CASGRDRYNEQFF. The CDR3 DNA reads as TGTGCTAGTGGTCGGGACAGATACAATGAGCAGTTCTTC. V and J are TRBV12-5 and TRBJ2-1; 7 bases fit TRBD1. With 5 bases clipped from V and 4 bases from J, the junction kept 2 bases outside the gene matches. Germline V gene data show CDR1 as LGHNT and CDR2 as FRNRAP. The CDR3 is 13 amino acids.

The J gene is TRBJ2-7, the V gene TRBV30; D remains ambiguous. Germline CDR1 reads GTSNPN; CDR2 reads SVGIG (reference sequence). Trimming left V 0 bases short and J 2 bases short, with 8 bases between. This CDR3 comprises 13 residues. CDR3 protein: CAWSVQFAYEQYF. The CDR3 DNA sequence: TGTGCCTGGAGTGTACAGTTTGCCTACGAGCAGTACTTC.